Listed here is a single T cell receptor beta chain. Its specificity is not known. A v3.0 immunoSEQ assay was performed at survey level. Profiling relied on immunoSEQ multiplex PCR, and the TCRdb table lists in-frame clones only, not all of them. In the table there are 13,000 or so clones, 80% of which are singletons. This entry belongs to a study of long-term antiretroviral therapy in people with HIV. General study findings and limits: Absence of data on ART adherence, viral resistance or therapy changes was noted. Across all time points, the repertoire was dominated by clones that expanded before ART. In HIV, the repertoires covered a tighter span of CDR3 lengths than in controls.

V shed 1 base and J shed 3 bases, with 13 bases lying between them. CDR1 and CDR2 from the germline V gene are SGHAT and FQNNGV. This CDR3 is built from 16 residues. Here the sequenced sample was unsorted PBMCs, taken 3.2 years before starting antiretroviral therapy. The source is a man in his forties or fifties with HIV. The chain combines TRBV11-2 with TRBJ2-1; D is undetermined. The CDR3 bases are TGTGCCAGCAGCTTAGGCATGGGCTTAAACTACAATGAGCAGTTCTTC. Translation: CASSLGMGLNYNEQFF.